One sample yielded the 26 T cell receptor beta chains listed below, sequenced in a study of shared clonotypes between healthy human individuals. Clones were sequenced by immunoSEQ multiplex PCR, and TCRdb holds only the in-frame ones, with some missing. The sample lists about 2 million clones; about 95% were seen once. Naive CD8 populations comprised CD45RO-negative cells positively selected for CCR7, excluding terminally differentiated effector memory CD45RA+ cells. The sequencing input was naive CD8+ T cells sorted from blood. These receptor sequences come from a man between 18 and 29 years old in good health.

This rearrangement joins TRBV6-6 to TRBJ1-2; a possible D gene is TRBD1 (5 bases). V was cut by 6 bases and J by 6 bases, with 11 bases left in between. The CDR3 loop spans 12 amino acids. Germline values: CDR1 MNHNY, CDR2 SVGAGI (reference sequence). The CDR3 is CASSVGHDGYTF. The CDR3 DNA follows: TGTGCCAGCAGCGTAGGACATGATGGCTACACCTTC.

The chain joins TRBV4-1 to TRBJ2-3; D possibly corresponds to TRBD2 (6 bases). The V and J ends lost 3 bases and 4 bases respectively, with 14 bases between them. CDR1 is MGHRA, CDR2 YSYEKL, per germline. The CDR3 has 15 amino acids. CDR3 sequence reads: CASSQGLLSADTQYF. The CDR3 bases are TGCGCCAGCAGCCAGGGACTCCTGTCGGCAGATACGCAGTATTTT.

The chain has TRBV9 and TRBJ1-2, with 8 positions matching TRBD1. This CDR3 region has 16 residues. Per germline, CDR1 SGDLS and CDR2 YYNGEE. J gave up 4 bases and V 3 bases, and 11 bases lay outside the gene matches. In nucleotides, the CDR3 is TGTGCCAGCAGCGAGGGTCCGGGACAGGCGACCTATGGCTACACCTTC. Its protein product is CASSEGPGQATYGYTF.

The V and J genes are TRBV10-2 and TRBJ1-1; no firm D call. CDR1 WSHSY and CDR2 SAAADI come from the germline V gene. Trimming left V 4 bases short and J 5 bases short, with 5 bases between. The CDR3 totals 11 residues. The CDR3 DNA reads as TGCGCCAGCAGTGGGGAGACTGAAGCTTTCTTT. Residues: CASSGETEAFF.

The chain uses TRBV25-1 and TRBJ1-6; 7 positions match TRBD1. V lost 5 bases to trimming and J lost 10 bases; unmatched junction nucleotides: 5. The length of the CDR3 is 13 residues. Germline V lookup: CDR1 MGHDK, CDR2 SYGVNS. The CDR3 nucleotides are TGTGCCAGCAGTACAGGGGTTGAATCACCCCTCCACTTT. Encoded protein: CASSTGVESPLHF.

V is TRBV27 and J is TRBJ1-5; no firm D call. The CDR3 has 13 residues. V was clipped by 3 bases and J by 7 bases, with 10 bases between them. Per germline, CDR1 MNHEY and CDR2 SMNVEV (reference sequence). Here the CDR3 reads CASSFGFGQPQHF. CDR3 coding DNA: TGTGCCAGCAGTTTCGGGTTTGGCCAGCCCCAGCATTTT.

The genes are TRBV5-4 and TRBJ2-1; 7 bases fit TRBD2. Germline trimming cut 5 bases from V and 1 base from J; bases unmatched to any gene: 6. The germline gives CDR1 SGHNT, CDR2 YYREEE (reference sequence). The CDR3 consists of 15 residues. The CDR3 coding sequence is TGTGCCAGCAGGATGGGACTACCTTCCTACAATGAGCAGTTCTTC. Its translation is CASRMGLPSYNEQFF.

This chain uses TRBV28 with TRBJ2-3; D gene ambiguous. From germline, CDR1 is MDHEN and CDR2 SYDVKM. V was clipped by 5 bases and J by 3 bases, with 3 bases between them. The CDR3 has 11 residues. CDR3 sequence reads: CASSQTDTQYF. The CDR3 DNA is TGTGCCAGCAGTCAGACAGATACGCAGTATTTT.

The chain couples TRBV30 to TRBJ2-1; D unclear. Germline loops: CDR1 GTSNPN, CDR2 SVGIG (reference sequence). Deletions cut 3 bases from V and 6 bases from J, with 6 bases between. The CDR3 runs to 11 residues. The CDR3 DNA is TGTGCCTGGAGGCCCCTCAATGAGCAGTTCTTC. Translated, it gives CAWRPLNEQFF.

The V and J genes are TRBV7-6 and TRBJ2-3, with D hard to call. V gave up 1 base and J gave up 6 bases, with 8 bases separating them. The CDR3 totals 13 residues. Germline V gives CDR1 SGHVS, CDR2 FNYEAQ. CDR3 in amino acids: CASSLGTGDTQYF. Here the CDR3 DNA reads TGTGCCAGCAGCTTAGGTACTGGGGATACGCAGTATTTT.

V is TRBV2 and J is TRBJ2-5; maybe TRBD1 (5 bases). The CDR3 totals 14 residues. V was pared by 2 bases and J by 5 bases, with 12 bases between. From germline, CDR1 is SNHLY and CDR2 FYNNEI. CDR3 DNA sequence: TGTGCCAGCAGTGAATACCCGAACAGGGAGACCCAGTACTTC. Translation gives CASSEYPNRETQYF.

V usage is TRBV27 and J usage is TRBJ2-7; 8 bases match TRBD1. This CDR3 contains 14 residues. The germline V gene encodes CDR1 MNHEY and CDR2 SMNVEV (reference sequence). V gave up 5 bases and J gave up 2 bases; unmatched junction bases: 5. CDR3 amino acids: CASSRTGGTYEQYF. The CDR3 DNA is TGTGCCAGCAGTCGCACAGGGGGGACCTACGAGCAGTACTTC.

The gene calls are TRBV9 and TRBJ1-2; 10 positions match TRBD1. V shed 5 bases, J shed 4 bases, and the junction held 5 bases outside the gene matches. The CDR3 extends over 14 amino acids. Per the germline V gene, CDR1 is SGDLS and CDR2 is YYNGEE. The chain's CDR3 is CASRDDRGPYGYTF. Here the CDR3 DNA reads TGTGCCAGCAGGGACGACAGGGGGCCCTATGGCTACACCTTC.

Turning to this clone: This sample also contains other DNA sequences that code for the same CDR3. The rearrangement uses TRBV5-1 and TRBJ2-5; TRBD1 might be the D (5 bases). CDR1 SGHRS and CDR2 YFSETQ come from the germline V gene. V dropped 4 bases and J dropped 2 bases, with 12 bases sitting between them. The CDR3 is 14 amino acids. In nucleotides, the CDR3 is TGCGCCAGCAGCCTAATGGGGCTTCAAGAGACCCAGTACTTC. Protein: CASSLMGLQETQYF. The full variable domain, completed using reference TRBV5-1 and TRBJ2-5, is KAGVTQTPRYLIKTRGQQVTLSCSPISGHRSVSWYQQTPGQGLQFLFEYFSETQRNKGNFPGRFSGRQFSNSRSEMNVSTLELGDSALYLCASSLMGLQETQYFGPGTRLLVL.

V and J are TRBV7-3 and TRBJ2-3; D uncertain. The V gene's germline CDR1 is SGHTA and CDR2 FQGTGA. V lost 3 bases to trimming and J lost 0 bases, with 10 bases between them. The CDR3 covers 15 residues. CDR3 in DNA: TGTGCCAGCAGCTTTTCAGGTAGTAGCACAGATACGCAGTATTTT. It yields the protein CASSFSGSSTDTQYF.

The CDR3 coding sequence is TGCGCCAGCAGCCAAGATCTGCGCCCGGATGAGCAGTTCTTC. Translation gives CASSQDLRPDEQFF. The chain uses TRBV4-3 and TRBJ2-1; D gene unclear. The germline CDR1 and CDR2 sequences are LGHNA and YSLEER. This CDR3 spans 14 amino acids. Trimming removed 0 bases at V and 8 bases at J, with 11 bases between.

The chain combines TRBV4-1 with TRBJ2-7, with 9 bases fitting TRBD1. Germline lookup yields CDR1 MGHRA and CDR2 YSYEKL. The ends lost 1 base at V and 4 bases at J; junction bases unmatched: 2. This CDR3 region has 14 residues. Here the CDR3 DNA reads TGCGCCAGCAGCCAAGCGGGACAGGGTTACGAGCAGTACTTC. Translation: CASSQAGQGYEQYF.

The rearrangement uses TRBV6-4 and TRBJ2-7, with TRBD1 as a possible D gene (5 bases). Between the trimmed V and J ends, which lost 0 bases and 3 bases, there was a span of 18 bases. This CDR3 has 17 amino acids. Germline loops: CDR1 MRHNA, CDR2 SNTAGT. CDR3 nucleotides: TGTGCCAGCAGTGACTCGTGGTTCGTGGCAGGGATCTACGAGCAGTACTTC. Its translation is CASSDSWFVAGIYEQYF.

The rearrangement uses TRBV29-1 and TRBJ2-1; TRBD1 is a possible D gene (6 bases). From germline, CDR1 is SQVTM and CDR2 ANQGSEA. CDR3 size: 15 residues. The V end was cut by 7 bases, the J end by 5 bases, with 21 bases between. CDR3 sequence (DNA): TGCAGCGCCGAACCCTCGTGGACAGCTAACAATGAGCAGTTCTTC. It specifies CSAEPSWTANNEQFF.

V and J are TRBV6-5 and TRBJ1-1; D is perhaps TRBD1 (5 bases). Germline-derived CDR1 and CDR2 are MNHEY and SVGAGI. This CDR3 has 14 amino acids. V was trimmed by 2 bases and J by 4 bases, leaving 11 bases between them. Here the CDR3 reads CASSYPGGSTEAFF. Written as DNA, the CDR3 is TGTGCCAGCAGTTACCCGGGGGGGTCCACTGAAGCTTTCTTT.

This clone was recorded only once. This chain uses TRBV6-5 with TRBJ2-7; no firm D call. The germline V gene encodes CDR1 MNHEY and CDR2 SVGAGI. The CDR3 length is 14 residues. Deletions cut 0 bases from V and 5 bases from J, with 11 bases between. In DNA form, the CDR3 reads TGTGCCAGCAGTTACTCTCTGGGGTCCAACGAGCAGTACTTC. Its translation: CASSYSLGSNEQYF.

This chain connects TRBV7-9 to TRBJ2-3, with D possibly TRBD2 on 6 matching bases. The CDR3 totals 16 residues. With 5 bases removed from V and 3 bases from J, the gap between germline ends came to 18 bases. CDR1 and CDR2 from the germline V gene are SEHNR and FQNEAQ (reference sequence). The CDR3 protein is CASSPPPGGGTDTQYF. The CDR3 DNA reads TGTGCCAGCAGCCCCCCGCCAGGTGGAGGGACAGATACGCAGTATTTT.

The chain couples TRBV6-1 to TRBJ2-6, with 12 positions matching TRBD1. Trimming cost V 2 bases and J 4 bases; bases outside gene matches: 9. Germline V gives CDR1 MNHNS, CDR2 SASEGT. The CDR3 runs to 19 residues. Written as DNA, the CDR3 is TGTGCCAGCAGTGAACCTTGGGACAGGGGGCTATCCGGGGCCAACGTCCTGACTTTC. This codes for CASSEPWDRGLSGANVLTF.

This chain connects TRBV25-1 to TRBJ2-1, with a tentative D call TRBD2 (5 bases). The CDR3 has 15 residues. Germline CDR1 is MGHDK and CDR2 is SYGVNS. Between the trimmed V and J ends, which lost 1 base and 6 bases, there was a span of 13 bases. The CDR3 coding sequence is TGTGCCAGCAGTGAATCTCTCATGGCGGGCAATGAGCAGTTCTTC. Its translation is CASSESLMAGNEQFF.

This rearrangement joins TRBV6-6 to TRBJ1-2; D perhaps matches TRBD1 (5 bases). The CDR3 consists of 14 residues. CDR1 and CDR2 from the germline V gene are MNHNY and SVGAGI (reference sequence). The ends were cut back, 4 bases at V and 3 bases at J, with 12 bases in the middle. The CDR3 reads CASSLLPTDYGYTF. The CDR3 DNA reads as TGTGCCAGCAGTTTACTTCCGACAGACTATGGCTACACCTTC.

The rearrangement links TRBV11-2 to TRBJ2-1, with 11 bases fitting TRBD2. The CDR3 loop spans 14 amino acids. V lost 7 bases to trimming and J lost 9 bases; unmatched junction nucleotides: 8. The germline V gene has CDR1 SGHAT and CDR2 FQNNGV. CDR3 protein: CASTSSGRIFEQFF. Written as DNA, the CDR3 is TGTGCCAGCACCTCTAGCGGGAGGATATTTGAGCAGTTCTTC.